This T cell receptor (beta chain) was sequenced during a study of early T cells in non-severe SARS-CoV-2 infection. Each cDNA molecule carried a unique molecular identifier. TCRdb called the 5' RACE reads again in MiXCR, with one record for every CDR3 protein. This sample yields about 56,000 distinct CDR3 sequences, of which roughly 16% are seen a single time; over 3.5% belongs to the top ten. V was pared by 6 bases and J by 5 bases, with 13 bases between. The CDR3 extends over 13 amino acids. The TCR originated in an adult who was a healthcare worker with PCR-confirmed SARS-CoV-2 infection or an uninfected control (not recorded which). The specimen was whole blood, collected at baseline. V is TRBV12-3 or TRBV12-4 and J is TRBJ2-5, with a tentative D call TRBD2 (6 bases). This CDR3 is CASSELAAETQYF. CDR3 coding DNA: TGTGCCAGCAGCGAACTAGCAGCGGAGACCCAGTACTTC.